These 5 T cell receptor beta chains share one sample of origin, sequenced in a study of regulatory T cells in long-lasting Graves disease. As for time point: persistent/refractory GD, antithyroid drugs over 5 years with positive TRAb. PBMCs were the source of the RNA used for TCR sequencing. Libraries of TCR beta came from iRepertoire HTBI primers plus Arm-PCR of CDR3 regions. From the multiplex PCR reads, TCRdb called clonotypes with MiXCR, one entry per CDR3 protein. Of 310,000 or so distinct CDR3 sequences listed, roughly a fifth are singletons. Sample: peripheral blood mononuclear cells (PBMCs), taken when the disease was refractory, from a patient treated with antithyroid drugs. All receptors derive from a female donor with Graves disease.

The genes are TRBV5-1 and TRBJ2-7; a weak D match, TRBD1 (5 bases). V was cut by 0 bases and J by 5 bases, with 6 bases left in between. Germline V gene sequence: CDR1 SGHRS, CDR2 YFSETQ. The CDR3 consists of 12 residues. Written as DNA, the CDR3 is TGCGCCAGCAGCTTGGAAGGGGACGAGCAGTACTTC. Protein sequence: CASSLEGDEQYF.

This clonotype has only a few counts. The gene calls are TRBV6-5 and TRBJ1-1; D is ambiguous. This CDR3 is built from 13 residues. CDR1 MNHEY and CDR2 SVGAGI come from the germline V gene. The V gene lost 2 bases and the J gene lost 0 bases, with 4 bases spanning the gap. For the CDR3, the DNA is TGTGCCAGCAGTTACCGGGTGAACACTGAAGCTTTCTTT. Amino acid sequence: CASSYRVNTEAFF.

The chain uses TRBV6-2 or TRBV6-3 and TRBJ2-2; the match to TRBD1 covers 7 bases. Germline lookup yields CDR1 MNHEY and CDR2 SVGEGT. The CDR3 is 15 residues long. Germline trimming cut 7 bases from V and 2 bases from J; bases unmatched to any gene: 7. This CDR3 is CASTLDRRNTGELFF. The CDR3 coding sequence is TGTGCCAGCACCTTGGACAGGCGAAACACCGGGGAGCTGTTTTTT.

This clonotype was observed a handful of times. The CDR3 is CASSSGRGALSNQPQHF. In DNA form, the CDR3 reads TGTGCCAGCAGCTCAGGACGGGGGGCACTTAGCAATCAGCCCCAGCATTTT. The chain couples TRBV11-2 to TRBJ1-5; D is perhaps TRBD1 (6 bases). Deletions cut 4 bases from V and 0 bases from J, with 16 bases between. The CDR3 is 17 residues long. The germline gives CDR1 SGHAT, CDR2 FQNNGV.

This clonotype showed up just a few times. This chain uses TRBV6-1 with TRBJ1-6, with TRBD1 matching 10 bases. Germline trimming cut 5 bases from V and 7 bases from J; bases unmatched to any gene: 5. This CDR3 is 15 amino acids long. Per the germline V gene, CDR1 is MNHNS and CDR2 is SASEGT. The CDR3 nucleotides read TGTGCCAGCAGTACCGGGACAGGGGACAATTCACCCCTCCACTTT. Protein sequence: CASSTGTGDNSPLHF.